This entry lists 3 T cell receptor beta chains sequenced from one sample in a study of blood T cell repertoires in COVID-19. Method: immunoSEQ multiplex PCR; TCRdb's copy keeps in-frame clones and lacks some. Among a few hundred thousand clones, 80% to 90% were seen once, and the ten largest hold 1% to 1.5%. Sequencing was performed on peripheral blood. Receptors were obtained from a woman aged 50 to 65 with acute or convalescent COVID-19.

The chain recombines TRBV12-5 with TRBJ1-6; a weak D match, TRBD1 (5 bases). The germline V and J ends were trimmed by 4 bases and 9 bases, with 10 bases remaining between them. Germline CDR1 LGHNT, CDR2 FRNRAP. The CDR3 spans 13 residues. The CDR3 DNA reads TGTGCTAGTGGTTCCAGCGGGGCTTCACCCCTCCACTTT. Its protein is CASGSSGASPLHF.

The V gene is TRBV19, the J gene TRBJ1-5, with 9 bases aligning to TRBD1. This CDR3 region has 17 residues. Germline-derived CDR1 and CDR2 are LNHDA and SQIVND (reference sequence). V trimming: 8 bases; J trimming: 5 bases; junction bases outside the gene matches: 16. CDR3 loop: CASLTTGTGLKDQPQHF. CDR3 nucleotides: TGTGCCAGTCTTACTACCGGGACAGGGTTGAAGGATCAGCCCCAGCATTTT. The full variable domain, in which reference TRBV19 and TRBJ1-5 provide the parts outside the CDR3, is DGGITQSPKYLFRKEGQNVTLSCEQNLNHDAMYWYRQDPGQGLRLIYYSQIVNDFQKGDIAEGYSVSREKKESFPLTVTSAQKNPTAFYLCASLTTGTGLKDQPQHFGDGTRLSIL.

The rearrangement uses TRBV23-1 and TRBJ2-7; tentative D call: TRBD1 (6 bases). TRBV23-1 is treated as an ORF (open reading frame) with a function not yet certain. The ends were cut back, 2 bases at V and 3 bases at J, with 20 bases in the middle. CDR3 length equals 17 residues. The CDR3 DNA follows: TGCGCCAGCAGTCAAATGACATCCCCCCGGGACAACTACGAGCAGTACTTC. The encoded protein is CASSQMTSPRDNYEQYF.